This T cell receptor beta chain was identified in a study of blood T cell repertoires in COVID-19. Study-wide background: Acute-phase and convalescent COVID-19 samples originated in the United States, Italy and Spain. The analysed material was cDNA or gDNA that came from T cells, B-cell-depleted T cells, or PBMCs.

This clone appeared a single time. Per the original methods: By means of reference gene primer amplification, nucleated cell counts were estimated. Profiling relied on immunoSEQ multiplex PCR, and the TCRdb table lists in-frame clones only, not all of them. The V and J calls and clone size were taken over from that table, and D and trimming were inferred from the DNA. The sample includes hundreds of thousands of clones, 83% of them seen just once. Germline assignment: CDR1 MNHNY and CDR2 SVGAGI (reference sequence). CDR3 length equals 15 residues. V was pared by 6 bases and J by 8 bases, with 8 bases of the junction left unmatched.

This TCR was sampled from a woman between 45 and 60 years old with acute or convalescent COVID-19. The chain is built from TRBV6-6 and TRBJ1-5; 12 bases are a match to TRBD1. Source material: peripheral blood. The DNA of the CDR3 is TGTGCCAGCAGCTTGGGACAGGGGGCGGGAAAGCCCCAGCATTTT. Protein sequence: CASSLGQGAGKPQHF.